The 10 T cell receptor beta chains presented below share a single source sample, sequenced in a study of shared clonotypes between healthy human individuals. This table comes from immunoSEQ multiplex PCR, and its TCRdb copy is limited to in-frame clones, with some not included. The table has 2 million to 3 million clones, approximately 93% seen once; the top ten hold 0.35% to 0.45%. The specimen was naive CD4+ T cells from PBMCs. Subset meaning: CD45RA+ positively selected. The receptors derive from a man between 18 and 29 years old in good health. Some clones in this sample may be carry-over from other donors' samples.

With respect to this clone: Other DNA sequences from this sample encode an identical CDR3 as well. The chain is built from TRBV30 and TRBJ2-1; D remains unclear. The germline V and J ends were trimmed by 2 bases and 0 bases, with 5 bases remaining between them. This CDR3 region has 13 residues. The germline V gene has CDR1 GTSNPN and CDR2 SVGIG (reference sequence). The CDR3 sequence: CAWSFSSYNEQFF. As DNA, the CDR3 is TGTGCCTGGAGTTTTAGCTCCTACAATGAGCAGTTCTTC.

This clone was found a few times. The V and J genes are TRBV28 and TRBJ1-1; no definite D call. Germline CDR1 reads MDHEN; CDR2 reads SYDVKM. V lost 4 bases and J lost 10, with 7 bases in between. The CDR3 runs 10 residues. The CDR3 DNA reads as TGTGCCAGCAGTTCACACGGAGCTTTCTTT. Encoded protein: CASSSHGAFF. The full variable domain, with the rest looked up from reference TRBV28 and TRBJ1-1, is DVKVTQSSRYLVKRTGEKVFLECVQDMDHENMFWYRQDPGLGLRLIYFSYDVKMKEKGDIPEGYSVSREKKERFSLILESASTNQTSMYLCASSSHGAFFGQGTRLTVV.

V gene TRBV5-1 combines with J gene TRBJ2-7; TRBD2 matches at 8 bases. V gave up 4 bases and J gave up 2 bases; unmatched junction bases: 11. This CDR3 is built from 16 residues. Germline values: CDR1 SGHRS, CDR2 YFSETQ. The CDR3 reads CASSPGGDGTAYEQYF. In nucleotides, the CDR3 is TGCGCCAGCAGCCCGGGGGGGGACGGAACCGCCTACGAGCAGTACTTC.

The J gene is TRBJ2-3, the V gene TRBV10-3, with 8 positions matching TRBD2. Germline loops: CDR1 ENHRY, CDR2 SYGVKD. Trimming took 7 bases from V and 0 from J; bases not matched to a gene: 3. The CDR3 is made up of 14 amino acids. The CDR3 DNA reads as TGTGCCATCACTAGCGGGCGAAGCACAGATACGCAGTATTTT. Protein product: CAITSGRSTDTQYF.

The V and J genes are TRBV5-1 and TRBJ2-7, with D perhaps assigned TRBD1 or TRBD2 (5 bases each). Per germline, CDR1 SGHRS and CDR2 YFSETQ. The CDR3 totals 15 residues. V lost 0 bases to trimming and J lost 10 bases, with 20 bases between them. The CDR3 DNA reads as TGCGCCAGCAGCTTGGCCTGGACCCGGGGCCCCAACCAGTACTTC. As protein: CASSLAWTRGPNQYF.

The rearrangement joins TRBV15 to TRBJ1-5; D gene uncertain. Germline V gene sequence: CDR1 LNHNV, CDR2 YYDKDF (reference sequence). V lost 0 bases and J 11 bases, leaving 11 bases between the germline ends. The CDR3 sequence is 13 residues long. For the CDR3, the DNA is TGTGCCACCAGCAGAGAACAGTCCCAGGCCCAGCATTTT. It yields the protein CATSREQSQAQHF.

The V call is TRBV6-5, the J call TRBJ2-5; possible D gene TRBD1, 6 bases. Germline CDR1 and CDR2: MNHEY and SVGAGI. Trimming removed 6 bases from V and 0 bases from J, with 11 bases in between. The CDR3 loop spans 14 amino acids. CDR3 in DNA: TGTGCCAGCAGGGTGGACAGTGACCAAGAGACCCAGTACTTC. Its translation: CASRVDSDQETQYF.

V is TRBV6-6 and J is TRBJ1-2; D not resolved. The CDR3 has 14 residues. CDR1 is MNHNY and CDR2 is SVGAGI in the germline V gene (reference sequence). Trimming removed 6 bases at V and 4 bases at J, with 15 bases between. CDR3 sequence: CASSQGGRTYGYTF. CDR3 bases: TGTGCCAGCAGCCAAGGTGGCCGTACCTATGGCTACACCTTC.

In DNA form, the CDR3 reads TGTGCCAGCAGTTCACAGGGGCCGGGGACTGAAGCTTTCTTT. Protein: CASSSQGPGTEAFF. J is TRBJ1-1 and V is TRBV2, with TRBD1 identical over 7 bases. CDR1 SNHLY and CDR2 FYNNEI come from the germline V gene. This CDR3 spans 14 amino acids. With 5 bases clipped from V and 5 bases from J, the junction kept 8 bases outside the gene matches.

The chain joins TRBV5-4 to TRBJ2-7; 11 bases map to TRBD1. CDR1 and CDR2 (germline): SGHNT, YYREEE (reference sequence). The CDR3 is 15 amino acids. The junction had 6 bases not matched to a gene; V was cut back by 0 bases and J by 7 bases. In DNA, the CDR3 is TGTGCCAGCAGCTTGGGTGGACAGGGGGCTGGAGAGCAGTACTTC. As protein: CASSLGGQGAGEQYF. The variable domain in full, completed from reference TRBV5-4 and TRBJ2-7, reads ETGVTQSPTHLIKTRGQQVTLRCSSQSGHNTVSWYQQALGQGPQFIFQYYREEENGRGNFPPRFSGLQFPNYSSELNVNALELDDSALYLCASSLGGQGAGEQYFGPGTRLTVT.